This TCR beta chain stems from a study of blood T cell repertoires in COVID-19. At the level of the study: COVID-19 samples collected from the United States, Italy and Spain covered acute and convalescent phases.

Germline CDR1 and CDR2: MDHEN and SYDVKM. The length of the CDR3 is 14 residues. Trimming at V came to 5 bases and at J to 3 bases, leaving 4 bases not matched to a gene. Original data processing: Cell counts per sample came from amplifying reference gene primers. Sequenced by immunoSEQ multiplex PCR; TCRdb stores in-frame clones only, minus some. The V and J calls and clone size were taken over from that table, and D and trimming were inferred from the DNA. The table includes roughly 180,000 clones, approximately 82% detected once. The TCR sequence derives from a man aged 55 to 70 who had recovered from COVID-19. The sequencing sample was made of PBMCs or T cells enriched from blood (not recorded which). The chain joins TRBV28 to TRBJ2-1; 7 nucleotides match TRBD1. The CDR3 reads CASSRGQVYNEQFF. The CDR3 bases are TGTGCCAGCAGTAGAGGACAGGTCTACAATGAGCAGTTCTTC.